This is a list of T cell receptor beta chains from one sample in a study of T cells in Graves' hyperthyroidism and ophthalmopathy. MiXCR, run by TCRdb on the multiplex PCR reads, gives a single entry per CDR3 protein. The sample comprises around 500,000 distinct CDR3 sequences, under 25% of which are singletons, and around 54% rests with the top ten. Specimen: blood. The origin of the receptors is a woman in her seventies with Graves' ophthalmopathy. CDR3s include the opening cysteine and the closing phenylalanine or tryptophan.

j_call: TRBJ2-7; v_call: TRBV10-3; cdr3_aa: CAIRTGYTYEQYF
j_call: TRBJ2-7; v_call: TRBV7-8; cdr3_aa: CASSLAAGDTYEQYF
j_call: TRBJ2-7; v_call: TRBV11-2; cdr3_aa: CASSTSTGAVYEQYF
j_call: TRBJ2-7; v_call: TRBV19; cdr3_aa: CASSKTGGIGEQYF
j_call: TRBJ1-1; v_call: TRBV19; cdr3_aa: CASTNAGGRTEAFF
j_call: TRBJ2-5; v_call: TRBV5-1; cdr3_aa: CASSLEDSIQYF
j_call: TRBJ2-1; v_call: TRBV18; cdr3_aa: CASSYSGVESEQFF
j_call: TRBJ2-1; v_call: TRBV11-3; cdr3_aa: CASSSTSVLGNEQFF
j_call: TRBJ2-1; v_call: TRBV12-3/TRBV12-4; cdr3_aa: CASSLKLGANEQFF
j_call: TRBJ2-2; v_call: TRBV6-5; cdr3_aa: CASSYGGRSTGELFF
j_call: TRBJ2-4; v_call: TRBV4-1; cdr3_aa: CASSQDRLAGSSILAKNIQYF
j_call: TRBJ1-3; v_call: TRBV2; cdr3_aa: CATSQGPGNTIYF
j_call: TRBJ2-5; v_call: TRBV24-1; cdr3_aa: CATSDLPGRQETQYF
j_call: TRBJ1-2; v_call: TRBV27; cdr3_aa: CASSLSGGKINYGYTF
j_call: TRBJ2-3; v_call: TRBV5-8; cdr3_aa: CASSLTGGGSTDTQYF
j_call: TRBJ1-3; v_call: TRBV6-1; cdr3_aa: CASSEVPGNTIYF
j_call: TRBJ2-1; v_call: TRBV12-5; cdr3_aa: CASGPGRGKGSYNEQFF
j_call: TRBJ2-1; v_call: TRBV12-3/TRBV12-4; cdr3_aa: CASNSGTSSYNEQFF
j_call: TRBJ2-7; v_call: TRBV3-1; cdr3_aa: CASSQLSLRSDYEQYF
j_call: TRBJ1-2; v_call: TRBV29-1; cdr3_aa: CSVRGQGRGGYTF
j_call: TRBJ2-3; v_call: TRBV7-9; cdr3_aa: CASSYRREDTQYF
j_call: TRBJ2-7; v_call: TRBV14; cdr3_aa: CASSQRQGVSYEQYF
j_call: TRBJ1-4; v_call: TRBV4-3; cdr3_aa: CASSQDFPGNEKLFF
j_call: TRBJ2-5; v_call: TRBV19; cdr3_aa: CASRLTGDRMETQYF
j_call: TRBJ2-7; v_call: TRBV5-1; cdr3_aa: CASSSRQGGDEQYF
j_call: TRBJ1-5; v_call: TRBV28; cdr3_aa: CASVVLVDQPQHF
j_call: TRBJ1-2; v_call: TRBV28; cdr3_aa: CASSLAGVSYGYTF
j_call: TRBJ2-3; v_call: TRBV5-1; cdr3_aa: CASDRGSGATDTQYF
j_call: TRBJ2-5; v_call: TRBV20-1; cdr3_aa: CSARGLAGVETQYF
j_call: TRBJ1-2; v_call: TRBV12-3/TRBV12-4; cdr3_aa: CATAGGTATNCGYTF
j_call: TRBJ2-7; v_call: TRBV29-1; cdr3_aa: CSAGQGVYEQYF
j_call: TRBJ2-3; v_call: TRBV7-9; cdr3_aa: CASSTLRPGQNTDTQYF
j_call: TRBJ2-7; v_call: TRBV9; cdr3_aa: CASSVGGGDSYEQYF